The text below deals with one T cell receptor (beta chain). This clonotype was seen ten or more times. There is no known antigen for this receptor. The input lacks base qualities; no much larger clone sits a single base away. This specimen belongs to a study of neurological immune-mediated disorders (dated by TCRdb to the late 2010s). In the study overall: Among the approximately 35 multiple sclerosis patients, approximately 30 had relapsing-remitting MS and 3 had secondary progressive MS. Using UMI-based sequencing, the study compared peripheral blood TCR-beta repertoires from patients with HTLV-I-associated myelopathy (HAM/TSP), patients with multiple sclerosis, and healthy controls. The roughly 110 TCR-beta libraries included longitudinal samples, technical triplicates and paired sorted CD4+ and CD8+ T-cell subsets alongside PBMC samples. The cohort comprised some 71 subjects: approximately 15 HAM/TSP patients, 35 or so multiple sclerosis patients and around 20 healthy controls. General conclusions and limits of the study: TCR clonal expansion was highest in HAM/TSP patients and lowest in MS patients, with MS patients falling below even healthy controls. The MS cluster showed no association with clinical or MRI features, and the authors stated that larger cohorts are needed. No identical CDR3 amino acid sequences were shared among expanded clones across subjects, suggesting private TCR-beta repertoires in all groups. Phylogenetic analysis grouped repertoires from 18 of 34 MS patients into a cluster of related CDR3 sequences, suggesting a possible repertoire-level signature.

Inclusive of the bounding cysteine and phenylalanine, the CDR3 is 11 residues long. Left in the record is the CDR3 DNA by itself, 33 bases read in frame from the first base. CDR1 and CDR2, per the germline V gene (reference sequence), are LNHDA and SQIVND. V sheds 7 bases and J sheds 6 bases, leaving 6 bases between their ends. For unsorted PBMC libraries, 2 million PBMCs were used after storage in RNAlater at -80 degrees C until RNA extraction. Multiple sclerosis patients were enrolled in a US clinical protocol evaluating disease progression by magnetic resonance imaging. Peripheral blood was subjected to Ficoll-Hypaque density gradient centrifugation to isolate PBMCs, which were then cryopreserved in liquid nitrogen. To synthesize cDNA, template-switch 5'RACE was performed with a primer carrying a 10-nucleotide random unique molecular identifier so that each TCR transcript was tagged. Every sequencing run covered 15-18 subjects and yielded more than 160 million TCR-beta sequences. Total RNA was extracted with the RNeasy kit. Using the KAPA Real-time Library Amplification kit, TCR-beta VDJ regions were amplified with primers for the TCR constant region and the 5'RACE anchor. Sample indexes and Illumina adaptors were added in a first PCR, and a second PCR then increased library yield. After Ampure bead purification, the TCR product of roughly 650 bp was size-selected on a 2% E-gel SizeSelection system. Before pooling, libraries had their quality checked on a Bioanalyzer, their concentration measured with Qubit, and their quantity determined with the Kapa Library Quantification kit. Libraries were sequenced paired-end 2 x 150 bp on an Illumina HiSeq 2500. To increase sequence diversity, about 25-31% phiX was spiked into each library pool. Per the authors' processing: Quality-filtered reads were processed with the UMI-based MiGEC pipeline, and over 85% of raw TCR sequences were removed by the MiGEC pipeline during error correction. VDJ genes were aligned to IMGT germline references, and each clonotype was defined by a unique CDR3 amino acid sequence together with V-J genes. Clonal expansion, Shannon diversity and CDR3 relatedness were evaluated with VDJtools (CalcPairwiseDistances, ClusterSamples), while phylogenetic trees were built in CLCbio workbench. A clone was classed as expanded if it had 8 or more unique UMIs, a cutoff based on coefficient-of-variation modelling across technical triplicates. TCRdb reworked the public reads: Q25 trimming with fastp, MiXCR clone assembly, productive beta chains retained. Records with the same CDR3 protein are collapsed into one entry carrying the most frequent genes and DNA. The V and J calls and clone size are TCRdb's, not the authors'. Across this sample there are some 26,000 distinct CDR3 sequences, with 3% to 3.5% seen only once. Jointly, the top ten make up more than 6% of the sample.

Material: PBMCs. This chain joins TRBV19 to TRBJ2-2; the D gene assignment is ambiguous. This receptor was identified in a woman between 25 and 40 years old with multiple sclerosis. The CDR3 here reads CASTIAGELFF. The base sequence is TGTGCCAGTACCATCGCCGGGGAGCTGTTTTTT.